Given below is one T cell receptor (beta chain) in context. The length of the CDR3 is 15 residues. V lost 4 bases and J lost 2; bases outside the gene matches: 5. The germline gives CDR1 SGHDT, CDR2 YYEEEE. These data are taken from a study of shared clonotypes between healthy human individuals. As for the study in general: Three plates were used per donor for CD4 naive, three for CD4 memory, two for CD8 naive and one for CD8 memory.

Terminally differentiated effector memory CD45RA+ cells were left out of the naive CD8 fraction, which was CD45RO-negative and positively selected for CCR7. Libraries were prepared by immunoSEQ multiplex PCR; TCRdb keeps only in-frame clonotypes and omits some of them. Among 1.5 million to 2.5 million clones listed, just under 95% were seen once. This chain joins TRBV5-6 and TRBJ2-1, with 8 bases that match TRBD1. Specimen: naive CD8+ T cells sorted from blood. This sequence originates from a man aged 18 to 29 in good health. The CDR3 loop reads CASSPEQGAYNEQFF. As DNA, the CDR3 is TGTGCCAGCAGCCCGGAACAGGGGGCCTACAATGAGCAGTTCTTC.